These 12 T cell receptor beta chains share one sample of origin, sequenced in a study of identical twins. TCRdb reprocessed the 5' RACE reads with MiXCR, giving one entry per CDR3 protein. In the table there are hundreds of thousands of distinct CDR3 sequences, approximately 13% of which are singletons. This sample also appeared in a second study, on yellow fever vaccine responses in identical twins.

The specimen sequenced was PBMCs. The receptors here all came from a woman between 18 and 29 years old in good health.

This clonotype was observed many times. The genes are TRBV12-3 or TRBV12-4 and TRBJ1-1, with a weak D call TRBD1 (5 bases). The CDR3 loop spans 14 amino acids. Trimming took 1 base from V and 2 from J, leaving 8 bases between them. CDR3 protein: CASSLDRTNTEAFF. Written as DNA, the CDR3 is TGTGCCAGCAGTTTAGACAGGACCAACACTGAAGCTTTCTTT.

Many counts were recorded for this clonotype. DNA of the CDR3: TGCGCCAGCAGCGCGCCCGGGACAGGACAAGAGACCCAGTACTTC. This translates into CASSAPGTGQETQYF. This chain connects TRBV4-1 to TRBJ2-5; TRBD1 matches 8 bases. This CDR3 has 15 residues. With V trimmed by 5 bases and J by 2 bases, 7 bases remained unmatched. CDR1 and CDR2 (germline): MGHRA, YSYEKL.

This clonotype was counted a few times. The chain couples TRBV6-5 to TRBJ1-2; D not resolved. V was clipped by 0 bases and J by 4 bases, with 9 bases between them. The CDR3 consists of 14 residues. Germline assignment: CDR1 MNHEY and CDR2 SVGAGI. CDR3 nucleotides: TGTGCCAGCAGTTACTCCGGAGGACTCTATGGCTACACCTTC. Translation: CASSYSGGLYGYTF.

This chain links TRBV12-3 or TRBV12-4 with TRBJ2-1; D is unclear. Trimming cost V 5 bases and J 9 bases, with 17 bases left between them. CDR3 size: 14 residues. CDR3 nucleotide sequence: TGTGCCAGCAGTCCCCCAGGTTTGGTACTTGAGCAGTTCTTC. This translates into CASSPPGLVLEQFF.

The J gene is TRBJ2-7, the V gene TRBV28; D possibly uses TRBD1 or TRBD2 (5 bases each). Germline V gene data show CDR1 as MDHEN and CDR2 as SYDVKM. The CDR3 extends over 15 amino acids. The V gene lost 4 bases and the J gene lost 5 bases, with 18 bases spanning the gap. The CDR3 nucleotides are TGTGCCAGCAGTTCCGTCCGTCTCCGGGGACACGAGCAGTACGTC. Encoded protein: CASSSVRLRGHEQYV.

This chain connects TRBV28 to TRBJ2-7; D is perhaps TRBD2 (5 bases). CDR3 length: 14 residues. Germline-derived CDR1 and CDR2 are MDHEN and SYDVKM. Trimming took off 6 bases at V and 3 bases at J, with 15 bases between the two ends. The CDR3: CASRLAGGFYEQYF. The CDR3 DNA follows: TGTGCCAGCAGATTGGCTGGCGGGTTCTACGAGCAGTACTTC.

The sample holds a few counts of this clonotype. The chain recombines TRBV11-1 with TRBJ2-3, with unresolved D. CDR3 size: 14 residues. The V gene lost 5 bases and the J gene lost 6 bases, with 15 bases spanning the gap. Germline V gives CDR1 SGHAT, CDR2 FQDESV (reference sequence). The DNA for the CDR3 is TGTGCCAGCAGCCCGGGCCTAAACGAGGATACGCAGTATTTT. Amino acid sequence: CASSPGLNEDTQYF.

This clonotype was observed many times. The chain links TRBV5-1 to TRBJ2-1; TRBD1 matches at 8 bases. The CDR3 runs 15 residues. Germline CDR1 reads SGHRS; CDR2 reads YFSETQ. The junction had 14 bases not matched to a gene; V was cut back by 6 bases and J by 9 bases. The DNA for the CDR3 is TGCGCCAGCACCCTAACTGGACAGGGAACGAGTGAGCAGTTCTTC. Amino acid sequence: CASTLTGQGTSEQFF.

This clonotype showed up many times. The J gene is TRBJ1-2, the V gene TRBV5-1, with D possibly matching TRBD1 (6 bases). V lost 0 bases and J 2 bases, leaving 11 bases between the germline ends. Germline V gives CDR1 SGHRS, CDR2 YFSETQ. This CDR3 spans 15 amino acids. Written as DNA, the CDR3 is TGCGCCAGCAGCTTGGACGGACAGCGAAACTATGGCTACACCTTC. Residues: CASSLDGQRNYGYTF.

This clonotype was seen more than once but under ten times. The CDR3 DNA reads as TGCAGCGTTCTAGGACCTAACACCGGGGAGCTGTTTTTT. It yields the protein CSVLGPNTGELFF. The rearrangement uses TRBV29-1 and TRBJ2-2; no firm D call. The length of the CDR3 is 13 residues. The V end lost 5 bases, the J end lost 2 bases, and 9 bases lay between the germline ends. CDR1 is SQVTM and CDR2 is ANQGSEA in the germline V gene.

This clonotype was observed a handful of times. This rearrangement joins TRBV12-3 or TRBV12-4 to TRBJ2-5; TRBD2 matches 9 bases. The V gene end was trimmed by 5 bases and the J gene end by 3 bases; junction bases not matched to a gene: 7. This CDR3 is built from 15 residues. The CDR3 sequence is CASSPDSGGEETQYF. In DNA, the CDR3 is TGTGCCAGCAGTCCCGATAGCGGGGGAGAAGAGACCCAGTACTTC.

The J gene is TRBJ2-2, the V gene TRBV24-1; 8 positions agree with TRBD1. V was clipped by 9 bases and J by 4 bases; unmatched bases: 9. The CDR3 totals 15 residues. Germline V gives CDR1 KGHDR, CDR2 SFDVKD. The CDR3: CATAGQGGGTGELFF. Written as DNA, the CDR3 is TGTGCCACCGCCGGACAGGGAGGTGGCACCGGGGAGCTGTTTTTT.